This TCR beta chain emerged from a study of patients and donors after allogeneic stem cell transplantation. This clonotype was counted a few times. A single record per CDR3 protein comes from TCRdb applying MiXCR to the RT-PCR reads. The sample contains some 960,000 distinct CDR3 sequences, approximately 19% of which appear only once. The sample was blood, either unsorted or a sorted T cell fraction (not recorded which). This TCR derives from a human donor who was either an allogeneic HSCT recipient or a stem cell or donor lymphocyte infusion donor (not recorded which). It is not recorded whose cells these are; they may come from a transplant donor.

The CDR3 DNA reads TGCAGCGTTGGCGACAGGGGTAGGTCCTACAATGAGCAGTTCTTC. Translating gives CSVGDRGRSYNEQFF. This chain joins TRBV29-1 and TRBJ2-1; 8 nucleotides agree with TRBD1. The CDR3 sequence is 15 residues long. V lost 4 bases to trimming and J lost 1 base; unmatched junction nucleotides: 6. Germline V CDR1 and CDR2: SQVTM, ANQGSEA.